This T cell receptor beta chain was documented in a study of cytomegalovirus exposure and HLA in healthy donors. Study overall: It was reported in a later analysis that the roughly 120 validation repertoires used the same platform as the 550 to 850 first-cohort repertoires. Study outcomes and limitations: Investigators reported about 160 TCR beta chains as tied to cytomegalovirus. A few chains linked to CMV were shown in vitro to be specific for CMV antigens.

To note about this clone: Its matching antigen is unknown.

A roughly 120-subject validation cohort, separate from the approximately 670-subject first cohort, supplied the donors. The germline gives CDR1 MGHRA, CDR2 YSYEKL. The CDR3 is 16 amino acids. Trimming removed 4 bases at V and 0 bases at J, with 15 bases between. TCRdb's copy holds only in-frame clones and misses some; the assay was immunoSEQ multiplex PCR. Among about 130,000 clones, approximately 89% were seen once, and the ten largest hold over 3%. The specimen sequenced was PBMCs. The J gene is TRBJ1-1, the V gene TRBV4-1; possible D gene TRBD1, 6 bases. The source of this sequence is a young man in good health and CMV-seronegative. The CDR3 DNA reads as TGCGCCAGCAGCCCCCGGACAGAGAGCATGAACACTGAAGCTTTCTTT. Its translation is CASSPRTESMNTEAFF.